Below, 3 T cell receptor beta chains from the same sample are listed, as sequenced in a study of T cell repertoires in cytomegalovirus infection. These receptors' targets are unknown. TCRdb used MiXCR to reprocess the reads, holding one entry per CDR3 protein. The sample lists some 480,000 distinct CDR3 sequences; around 35% were seen once. The sequences come from cultured PBMCs, collected from culture after CMV antigen stimulation. These receptors were obtained from a human donor in good health (CMV status not recorded). Some clones in this sample may be carry-over from other donors' samples.

This clonotype was seen a single time. Possible read error: a much larger clone is one base away. J is TRBJ2-1 and V is TRBV7-9; 8 bases agree with TRBD2. This CDR3 is 14 amino acids long. Germline CDR1 reads SEHNR; CDR2 reads FQNEAQ (reference sequence). V was clipped by 2 bases and J by 7 bases; unmatched bases: 4. The CDR3 region has the DNA TGTGCCAGCAGCTTATCGTCGGGGGGGAATGAGCAGTTCTTC. This encodes CASSLSSGGNEQFF. Combining the CDR3 with reference TRBV7-9 and TRBJ2-1 gives the whole variable domain DTGVSQNPRHKITKRGQNVTFRCDPISEHNRLYWYRQTLGQGPEFLTYFQNEAQLEKSRLLSDRFSAERPKGSFSTLEIQRTEQGDSAMYLCASSLSSGGNEQFFGPGTRLTVL.

This clonotype showed up many times. The chain links TRBV7-2 to TRBJ2-7; no firm D call. Germline-derived CDR1 and CDR2 are SGHTA and FQGNSA. Trimming pared 3 bases from V and 2 bases from J, leaving 8 bases between. The CDR3 totals 13 residues. CDR3 residues: CASSLYGAYEQYF. In DNA, the CDR3 is TGTGCCAGCAGCTTGTACGGTGCCTACGAGCAGTACTTC.

This clonotype was detected many times. The chain carries TRBV7-2 and TRBJ2-2; the D gene is possibly TRBD2 (6 bases). The V gene's germline CDR1 is SGHTA and CDR2 FQGNSA. The CDR3 covers 14 residues. V lost 6 bases, J lost 5 bases, and 13 bases lay in between. The CDR3, as DNA: TGTGCCAGCAGTCCCAGTCTAGCGACCGGGGAGCTGTTTTTT. It encodes CASSPSLATGELFF. Filled out from reference TRBV7-2 and TRBJ2-2, the complete variable domain reads GAGVSQSPSNKVTEKGKDVELRCDPISGHTALYWYRQSLGQGLEFLIYFQGNSAPDKSGLPSDRFSAERTGGSVSTLTIQRTQQEDSAVYLCASSPSLATGELFFGEGSRLTVL.